These 26 T cell receptor beta chains were sequenced from one sample in a study of CD4 T cells in relation to SARS-CoV-2 and coronaviruses. Their specific antigens are unknown. Assay used: immunoSEQ multiplex PCR; TCRdb lists only in-frame clones, some missing. This table has fewer than 35,000 clones, around three quarters appearing once. Sequences were obtained from memory CD4+ T cells from PBMCs, cultured in vitro. Every receptor here comes from an adult with COVID-19.

The chain uses TRBV5-1 and TRBJ1-6; a possible D gene is TRBD1 (6 bases). V lost 0 bases, J lost 8 bases, and 12 bases lay in between. CDR3 length equals 15 residues. Per the germline V gene, CDR1 is SGHRS and CDR2 is YFSETQ. In DNA, the CDR3 is TGCGCCAGCAGCTTGGTGGGGGGCCTGTATTCACCCCTCCACTTT. This gives the protein CASSLVGGLYSPLHF. The variable domain in full, with the rest retrieved from reference TRBV5-1 and TRBJ1-6, is KAGVTQTPRYLIKTRGQQVTLSCSPISGHRSVSWYQQTPGQGLQFLFEYFSETQRNKGNFPGRFSGRQFSNSRSEMNVSTLELGDSALYLCASSLVGGLYSPLHFGNGTRLTVT.

V usage is TRBV6-5 and J usage is TRBJ2-7, with 9 bases lining up with TRBD2. CDR1 and CDR2 from the germline V gene are MNHEY and SVGAGI. The CDR3 extends over 14 amino acids. The trim removed 1 base at V and 6 bases at J, leaving 4 bases unmatched. The CDR3 loop reads CASSYWLAGSEQYF. The CDR3 region has the DNA TGTGCCAGCAGTTACTGGCTAGCGGGAAGCGAGCAGTACTTC.

This clone was counted only a few times. The CDR3 loop is CAISESGGNSYEQYF. The CDR3 bases are TGTGCCATCAGTGAGTCTGGCGGGAACTCCTACGAGCAGTACTTC. The chain has TRBV10-3 and TRBJ2-7; weak D call: TRBD2 (6 bases). Germline-derived CDR1 and CDR2 are ENHRY and SYGVKD. This CDR3 has 15 amino acids. Trimming removed 0 bases at V and 0 bases at J, with 9 bases between.

This clone was seen more than once but under ten times. The chain couples TRBV29-1 to TRBJ1-2; D perhaps matches TRBD1 (5 bases). The ends were cut back, 2 bases at V and 4 bases at J, with 14 bases in the middle. The germline CDR1 and CDR2 sequences are SQVTM and ANQGSEA. CDR3 length: 14 amino acids. Written as DNA, the CDR3 is TGCAGCGTTGAAAGGATGGGCAGGGCCTATGGCTACACCTTC. Encoded protein: CSVERMGRAYGYTF.

The rearrangement joins TRBV19 to TRBJ2-3; 7 bases are a match to TRBD1. The CDR3 sequence is 16 residues long. Trimming cost V 3 bases and J 0 bases; bases outside gene matches: 6. Germline V CDR1 and CDR2: LNHDA, SQIVND (reference sequence). The CDR3 DNA reads as TGTGCCAGTAGTATCAGACAGGGCACTAGCACAGATACGCAGTATTTT. Amino acid sequence: CASSIRQGTSTDTQYF.

The chain combines TRBV9 with TRBJ2-1; 10 nucleotides line up with TRBD2. CDR1 and CDR2 (germline): SGDLS, YYNGEE. V was clipped by 4 bases and J by 0 bases; unmatched bases: 7. The CDR3 spans 17 residues. CDR3 sequence (DNA): TGTGCCAGCAGCTTCACTAGCGGGGTGAGCTCCTACAATGAGCAGTTCTTC. As protein: CASSFTSGVSSYNEQFF. Supplemented by reference TRBV9 and TRBJ2-1, the full variable domain reads DSGVTQTPKHLITATGQRVTLRCSPRSGDLSVYWYQQSLDQGLQFLIQYYNGEERAKGNILERFSAQQFPDLHSELNLSSLELGDSALYFCASSFTSGVSSYNEQFFGPGTRLTVL.

As for this clone: The identical CDR3 is also encoded by other nucleotide sequences in the sample. The chain employs TRBV5-1 and TRBJ1-1; no firm D call. In germline, CDR1 is SGHRS, CDR2 YFSETQ. The CDR3 is 13 amino acids. The ends were cut back, 2 bases at V and 1 base at J, with 6 bases in the middle. The CDR3 nucleotides are TGCGCCAGCAGCTTTCGGGGGAACACTGAAGCTTTCTTT. Translating it yields CASSFRGNTEAFF. Complete variable domain (other parts from reference TRBV5-1 and TRBJ1-1): KAGVTQTPRYLIKTRGQQVTLSCSPISGHRSVSWYQQTPGQGLQFLFEYFSETQRNKGNFPGRFSGRQFSNSRSEMNVSTLELGDSALYLCASSFRGNTEAFFGQGTRLTVV.

The V call is TRBV6-6, the J call TRBJ2-1, with 8 bases lining up with TRBD2. Germline V gene lookup returns CDR1 MNHNY and CDR2 SVGAGI (reference sequence). This CDR3 is 15 amino acids long. V dropped 6 bases and J dropped 6; count of bases not matched to a gene: 10. In DNA form, the CDR3 reads TGTGCCAGCAGCTCTATAGCGGGAAAAGGCAATGAGCAGTTCTTC. This codes for CASSSIAGKGNEQFF.

This clone was found a few times. This chain joins TRBV2 and TRBJ2-7; either TRBD1 or TRBD2 may supply D (5 bases each). The length of the CDR3 is 14 residues. Trimming cost V 8 bases and J 0 bases, with 14 bases left between them. CDR1 is SNHLY and CDR2 is FYNNEI in the germline V gene. The CDR3 nucleotides read TGTGCCAGCTACGGGGCTAGGGACTCCTACGAGCAGTACTTC. Translated, it gives CASYGARDSYEQYF. Complete variable domain (other parts from reference TRBV2 and TRBJ2-7): EPEVTQTPSHQVTQMGQEVILRCVPISNHLYFYWYRQILGQKVEFLVSFYNNEISEKSEIFDDQFSVERPDGSNFTLKIRSTKLEDSAMYFCASYGARDSYEQYFGPGTRLTVT.

The chain employs TRBV24-1 and TRBJ1-5; 7 nucleotides line up with TRBD1. This CDR3 is 16 amino acids long. CDR1 KGHDR and CDR2 SFDVKD come from the germline V gene. V dropped 4 bases and J dropped 6; count of bases not matched to a gene: 11. In DNA, the CDR3 is TGTGCCACCAGTGAAGATGACAGGGATAGGAGTCAGCCCCAGCATTTT. It is translated as CATSEDDRDRSQPQHF.

The chain employs TRBV2 and TRBJ1-2, with a possible D match to TRBD1 (5 bases). There are 13 residues in the CDR3. V gave up 5 bases and J gave up 4 bases, with 11 bases separating them. Germline CDR1 is SNHLY and CDR2 is FYNNEI. The CDR3 region is CASSPPTAYGYTF. The CDR3 region has the DNA TGTGCCAGCAGTCCTCCGACAGCCTATGGCTACACCTTC.

This chain connects TRBV13 to TRBJ2-2, with a weak D call TRBD1 (5 bases). Germline V lookup: CDR1 PRHDT, CDR2 FYEKMQ (reference sequence). The CDR3 consists of 12 residues. Trimming removed 7 bases at V and 5 bases at J, with 8 bases between. This CDR3 is CASNGQTGELFF. CDR3 DNA: TGTGCCAGCAACGGACAAACCGGGGAGCTGTTTTTT. Complete variable domain (other parts from reference TRBV13 and TRBJ2-2): AAGVIQSPRHLIKEKRETATLKCYPIPRHDTVYWYQQGPGQDPQFLISFYEKMQSDKGSIPDRFSAQQFSDYHSELNMSSLELGDSALYFCASNGQTGELFFGEGSRLTVL.

The chain joins TRBV19 to TRBJ2-1; weak D call: TRBD2 (6 bases). The CDR3 loop spans 16 amino acids. V was pared by 1 base and J by 2 bases, with 12 bases between. Germline V gene data show CDR1 as LNHDA and CDR2 as SQIVND (reference sequence). The CDR3 spells CASSIGILAPYNEQFF. Here the CDR3 DNA reads TGTGCCAGTAGTATAGGGATACTAGCTCCCTACAATGAGCAGTTCTTC.

This clone was recorded only once. V usage is TRBV5-8 and J usage is TRBJ2-6; a weak D match, TRBD1 (5 bases). Germline values: CDR1 SGHTS, CDR2 YDEGEE. Trimming cost V 10 bases and J 10 bases, with 30 bases left between them. The CDR3 totals 17 residues. As DNA, the CDR3 is TGTGCCGGACGACAGTCTCTTTTTGTAGGTGACCCAAACGTCCTGACTTTC. This gives the protein CAGRQSLFVGDPNVLTF.

The gene calls are TRBV19 and TRBJ2-3; no clear D gene. This CDR3 has 14 residues. CDR1 is LNHDA and CDR2 is SQIVND in the germline V gene (reference sequence). The V end lost 5 bases, the J end lost 0 bases, and 9 bases lay between the germline ends. The CDR3 DNA follows: TGTGCCAGTAGTCCCGTCTCGAGCACAGATACGCAGTATTTT. Its protein product is CASSPVSSTDTQYF.

This clone was observed a few times. The genes are TRBV9 and TRBJ1-5; D is perhaps TRBD1 (6 bases). V shed 0 bases and J shed 4 bases, with 11 bases lying between them. The CDR3 runs to 15 residues. Germline V gene data show CDR1 as SGDLS and CDR2 as YYNGEE. CDR3 DNA sequence: TGTGCCAGCAGCGTAGATGGGCAGGGGAATCAGCCCCAGCATTTT. Its translation: CASSVDGQGNQPQHF.

The rearrangement joins TRBV4-1 to TRBJ2-1; 8 nucleotides match TRBD2. In germline, CDR1 is MGHRA, CDR2 YSYEKL. The CDR3 is made up of 17 amino acids. The V segment lost 1 base and the J segment 8 bases; nucleotides outside the gene matches: 13. The chain's CDR3 is CASSQGAGGGRFDEQFF. DNA of the CDR3: TGCGCCAGCAGCCAAGGGGCCGGCGGCGGGAGGTTCGATGAGCAGTTCTTC.

J is TRBJ2-5 and V is TRBV20-1; D is ambiguous. This CDR3 is 11 amino acids long. Trimming pared 7 bases from V and 5 bases from J, leaving 11 bases between. Germline V lookup: CDR1 DFQATT, CDR2 SNEGSKA (reference sequence). The CDR3 DNA sequence: TGCAGTGGTCCCGTCCGGGAGACCCAGTACTTC. Translation: CSGPVRETQYF.

The chain joins TRBV18 to TRBJ2-2; 7 nucleotides align to TRBD1. The CDR3 is 15 residues long. After removal of 3 bases from V and 5 bases from J, the junction contained 6 bases not matched to a gene. Germline V gene lookup returns CDR1 KGHSH and CDR2 LQKENI. This chain's CDR3 is CASSPGTARTGELFF. The CDR3 DNA reads as TGTGCCAGCTCACCCGGGACAGCGAGGACCGGGGAGCTGTTTTTT.

This rearrangement joins TRBV15 to TRBJ1-1; possibly TRBD1 for D (6 bases). This CDR3 comprises 16 residues. Trimming removed 0 bases at V and 4 bases at J, with 15 bases between. Germline values: CDR1 LNHNV, CDR2 YYDKDF (reference sequence). CDR3 sequence (DNA): TGTGCCACCAGCAGAGATTTCGGGGACAAGGGCACTGAAGCTTTCTTT. This translates into CATSRDFGDKGTEAFF.

This sequence joins TRBV5-4 and TRBJ2-1; no firm D call. Germline V gene data show CDR1 as SGHNT and CDR2 as YYREEE (reference sequence). V lost 4 bases, J lost 7 bases, and 12 bases lay in between. The CDR3 length is 13 residues. CDR3 loop: CASSGPSVNEQFF. The CDR3 DNA follows: TGTGCCAGCAGCGGGCCTAGTGTGAATGAGCAGTTCTTC.

Details on this clone: An end of the junction differs from the germline gene, which may be a read error. The chain carries TRBV7-7 and TRBJ1-4, with D unclear. CDR3 length: 17 amino acids. Germline-derived CDR1 and CDR2 are SSHAT and FNYEAQ (reference sequence). CDR3 loop: CASSFTCPTADNEKLFF. In DNA form, the CDR3 reads TGTGCTAGCAGCTTTACGTGCCCAACGGCGGATAATGAAAAACTGTTTTTT.

The V call is TRBV9, the J call TRBJ2-3; tentatively, D is TRBD1 or TRBD2 (5 bases each). This CDR3 region has 16 residues. V was shortened by 2 bases and J by 2 bases, with 15 bases between the two germline ends. Germline CDR1 SGDLS, CDR2 YYNGEE. CDR3 DNA: TGTGCCAGCAGCGTGGGGGAGACAGTCTTCACAGATACGCAGTATTTT. This sequence encodes CASSVGETVFTDTQYF.

This clone has just one count. V usage is TRBV19 and J usage is TRBJ1-2; D may be TRBD1 (5 bases). Germline CDR1 and CDR2: LNHDA and SQIVND (reference sequence). The length of the CDR3 is 13 residues. The ends were cut back, 3 bases at V and 4 bases at J, with 9 bases in the middle. CDR3 residues: CASSMQGSYGYTF. CDR3 sequence (DNA): TGTGCCAGTAGTATGCAGGGCAGCTATGGCTACACCTTC.

This chain links TRBV7-9 with TRBJ1-2, with D unresolved. This CDR3 spans 13 amino acids. V was cut by 2 bases and J by 4 bases, with 8 bases left in between. Germline lookup yields CDR1 SEHNR and CDR2 FQNEAQ (reference sequence). The CDR3 here is CASSLIGIYGYTF. The CDR3 nucleotides read TGTGCCAGCAGCTTAATAGGGATCTATGGCTACACCTTC.

This chain links TRBV10-2 with TRBJ2-5; D ambiguous. The CDR3 runs 14 residues. V lost 8 bases, J lost 1 base, and 14 bases lay in between. Germline V gene sequence: CDR1 WSHSY, CDR2 SAAADI. The CDR3 DNA follows: TGCGCCAGCTCGACCGGACCCCGCCAAGAGACCCAGTACTTC. It specifies CASSTGPRQETQYF.